This TCR beta chain was recorded in a study of early T cells in non-severe SARS-CoV-2 infection. Across the whole study: With bulk RNA from unsorted whole blood as input, sequencing yielded unpaired chains. General study findings and limits: Lookups in VDJdb leaned toward anti-spike CD8 responses and missed private and CD4 specificities.

Germline V gene data show CDR1 as MNHEY and CDR2 as SVGAGI. The V end was cut by 2 bases, the J end by 3 bases, with 9 bases between. The CDR3 runs to 14 residues. This clonotype was counted a few times. Its antigen is not identified. Unique molecular identifier tags were affixed to discrete cDNA molecules. TCRdb reanalysed the 5' RACE reads using MiXCR and keeps one entry per CDR3 protein. Of 65,000 to 70,000 distinct CDR3 sequences detected, approximately 11% appear once; the ten largest clones hold around 6.1%. V and J are TRBV6-5 and TRBJ2-3; D possibly uses TRBD1 or TRBD2 (7 bases each). The sequencing input was whole blood. This TCR derives from an adult who was a healthcare worker with PCR-confirmed SARS-CoV-2 infection or an uninfected control (not recorded which). In DNA form, the CDR3 reads TGTGCCAGCAGTTACCAGGGGGGGACAGATACGCAGTATTTT. Protein sequence: CASSYQGGTDTQYF.